This T cell receptor beta chain was obtained from a study of T-cell reconstitution after alpha-beta-depleted transplantation in children. Deletions cut 1 base from V and 5 bases from J, with 14 bases between. The CDR3 contains 15 residues. Per the germline V gene, CDR1 is LNHNV and CDR2 is YYDKDF (reference sequence). Unique molecular identifiers were incorporated into the prepared TCRbeta library. TCRdb re-called the PCR reads through MiXCR, storing one row per CDR3 protein. The table includes hundreds of thousands of distinct CDR3 sequences, over 10% detected once. The sequence derives from a male patient between 5 and 17 years old who had a stem cell transplant for acute myeloid leukemia, so the T cells may come from the graft donor. The material was PBMCs, mostly from graft donor cells, obtained 360 days after TCRalphabeta/CD19-depleted stem cell transplant. The V and J genes are TRBV15 and TRBJ1-1; D possibly corresponds to TRBD1 (5 bases). The CDR3, as DNA: TGTGCCACCAGCAGAGTGGCGGGGCTTCGGACTGAAGCTTTCTTT. Protein sequence: CATSRVAGLRTEAFF.